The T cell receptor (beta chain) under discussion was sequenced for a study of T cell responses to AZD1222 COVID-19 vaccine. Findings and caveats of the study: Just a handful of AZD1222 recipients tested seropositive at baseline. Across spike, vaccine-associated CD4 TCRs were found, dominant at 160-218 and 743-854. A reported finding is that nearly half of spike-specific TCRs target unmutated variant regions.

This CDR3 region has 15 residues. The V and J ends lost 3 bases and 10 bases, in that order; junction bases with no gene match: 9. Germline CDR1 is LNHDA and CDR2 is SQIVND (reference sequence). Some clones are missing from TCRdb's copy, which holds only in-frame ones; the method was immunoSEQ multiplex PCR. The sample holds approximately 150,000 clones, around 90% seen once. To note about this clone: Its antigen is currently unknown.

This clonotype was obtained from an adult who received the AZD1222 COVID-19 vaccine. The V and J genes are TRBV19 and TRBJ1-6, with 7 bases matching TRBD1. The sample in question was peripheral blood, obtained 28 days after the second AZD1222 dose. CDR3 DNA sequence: TGTGCCAGTAGTATCCCCCAAGGGACAGCCTCACCCCTCCACTTT. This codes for CASSIPQGTASPLHF.